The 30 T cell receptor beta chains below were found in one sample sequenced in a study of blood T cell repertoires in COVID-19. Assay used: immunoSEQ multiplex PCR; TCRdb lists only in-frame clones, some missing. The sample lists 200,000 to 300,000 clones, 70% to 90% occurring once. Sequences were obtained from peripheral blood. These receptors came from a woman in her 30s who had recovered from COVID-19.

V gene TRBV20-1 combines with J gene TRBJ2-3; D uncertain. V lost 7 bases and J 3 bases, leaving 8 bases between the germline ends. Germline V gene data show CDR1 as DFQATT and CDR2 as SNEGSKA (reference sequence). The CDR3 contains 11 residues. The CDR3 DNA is TGCAGTGGAAAGAGGACAGATACGCAGTATTTT. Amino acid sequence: CSGKRTDTQYF.

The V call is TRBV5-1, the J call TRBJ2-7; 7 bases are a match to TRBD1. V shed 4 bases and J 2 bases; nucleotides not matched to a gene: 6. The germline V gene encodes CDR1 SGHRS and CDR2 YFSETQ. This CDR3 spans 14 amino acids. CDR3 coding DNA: TGCGCCAGCAGCAGGACAGGTGCCACCTACGAGCAGTACTTC. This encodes CASSRTGATYEQYF.

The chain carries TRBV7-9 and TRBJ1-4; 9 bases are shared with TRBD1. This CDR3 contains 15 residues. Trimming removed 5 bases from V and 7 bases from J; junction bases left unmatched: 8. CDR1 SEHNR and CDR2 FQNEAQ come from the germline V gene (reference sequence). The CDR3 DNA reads TGTGCCAGCAGCCTGTTACAGGGGGCTCGTGAAAAACTGTTTTTT. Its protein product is CASSLLQGAREKLFF.

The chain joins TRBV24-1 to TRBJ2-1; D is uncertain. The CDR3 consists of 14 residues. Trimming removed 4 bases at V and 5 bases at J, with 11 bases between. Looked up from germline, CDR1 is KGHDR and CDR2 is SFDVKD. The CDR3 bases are TGTGCCACCAGTGACGGGTTTGCCGACAATGAGCAGTTCTTC. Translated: CATSDGFADNEQFF.

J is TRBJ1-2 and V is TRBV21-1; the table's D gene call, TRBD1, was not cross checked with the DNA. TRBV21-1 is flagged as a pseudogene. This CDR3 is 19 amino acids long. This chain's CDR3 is CASSNKVPSQDRTNYGYTF. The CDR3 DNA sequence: TGTGCCAGCAGCAATAAAGTTCCCTCCCAGGACAGGACTAACTATGGCTACACCTTC.

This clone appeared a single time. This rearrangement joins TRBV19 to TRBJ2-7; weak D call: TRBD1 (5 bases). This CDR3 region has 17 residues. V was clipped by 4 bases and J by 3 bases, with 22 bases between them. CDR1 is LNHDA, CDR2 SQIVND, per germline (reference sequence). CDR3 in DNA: TGTGCCAGTAGTACCCGAACGCAGGGAACGAAGGACTACGAGCAGTACTTC. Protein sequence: CASSTRTQGTKDYEQYF.

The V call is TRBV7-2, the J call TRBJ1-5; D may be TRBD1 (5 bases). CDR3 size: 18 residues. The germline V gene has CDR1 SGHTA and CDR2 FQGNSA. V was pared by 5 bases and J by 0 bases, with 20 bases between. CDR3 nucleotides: TGTGCCAGCAGCCCCCGGGCAGGGTCCCTCCCTAGCAATCAGCCCCAGCATTTT. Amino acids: CASSPRAGSLPSNQPQHF.

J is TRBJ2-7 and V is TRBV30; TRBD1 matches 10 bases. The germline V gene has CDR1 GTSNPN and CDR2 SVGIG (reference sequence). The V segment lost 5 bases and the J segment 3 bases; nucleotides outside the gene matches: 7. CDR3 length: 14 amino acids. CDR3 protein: CAWERGQGVYEQYF. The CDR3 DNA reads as TGTGCCTGGGAGAGAGGACAGGGGGTCTACGAGCAGTACTTC.

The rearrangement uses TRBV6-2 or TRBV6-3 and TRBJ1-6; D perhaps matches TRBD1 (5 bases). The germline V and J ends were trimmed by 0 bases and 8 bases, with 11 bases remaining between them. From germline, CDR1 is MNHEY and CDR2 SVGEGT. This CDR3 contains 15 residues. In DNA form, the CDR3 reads TGTGCCAGCAGTTACTCGACTCTCAGGGATTCACCCCTCCACTTT. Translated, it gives CASSYSTLRDSPLHF.

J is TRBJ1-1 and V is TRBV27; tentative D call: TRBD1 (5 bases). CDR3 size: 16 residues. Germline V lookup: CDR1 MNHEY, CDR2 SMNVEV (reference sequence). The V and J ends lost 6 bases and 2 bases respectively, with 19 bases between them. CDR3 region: CASSLAGGLYNTEAFF. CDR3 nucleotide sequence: TGTGCCAGCAGCCTGGCGGGGGGGTTATATAACACTGAAGCTTTCTTT.

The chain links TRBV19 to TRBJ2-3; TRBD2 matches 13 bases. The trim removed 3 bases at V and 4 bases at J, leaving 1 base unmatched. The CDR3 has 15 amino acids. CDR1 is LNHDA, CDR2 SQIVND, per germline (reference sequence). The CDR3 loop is CASSIGLAGADTQYF. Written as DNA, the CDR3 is TGTGCCAGTAGTATCGGACTAGCGGGGGCAGATACGCAGTATTTT. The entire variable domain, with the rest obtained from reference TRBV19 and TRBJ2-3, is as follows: DGGITQSPKYLFRKEGQNVTLSCEQNLNHDAMYWYRQDPGQGLRLIYYSQIVNDFQKGDIAEGYSVSREKKESFPLTVTSAQKNPTAFYLCASSIGLAGADTQYFGPGTRLTVL.

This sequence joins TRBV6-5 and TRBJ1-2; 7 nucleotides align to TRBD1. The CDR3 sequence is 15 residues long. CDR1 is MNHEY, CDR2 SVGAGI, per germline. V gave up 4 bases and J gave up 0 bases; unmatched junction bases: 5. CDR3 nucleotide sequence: TGTGCCAGCAGTTTAAGGACAGGTTCTAACTATGGCTACACCTTC. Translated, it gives CASSLRTGSNYGYTF.

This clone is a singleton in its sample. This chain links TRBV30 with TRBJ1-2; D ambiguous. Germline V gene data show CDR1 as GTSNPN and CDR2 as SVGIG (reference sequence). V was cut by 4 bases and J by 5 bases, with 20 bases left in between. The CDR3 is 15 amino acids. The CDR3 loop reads CAWIAGTVGSYGYTF. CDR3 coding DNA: TGTGCCTGGATCGCGGGTACAGTCGGGAGTTATGGCTACACCTTC.

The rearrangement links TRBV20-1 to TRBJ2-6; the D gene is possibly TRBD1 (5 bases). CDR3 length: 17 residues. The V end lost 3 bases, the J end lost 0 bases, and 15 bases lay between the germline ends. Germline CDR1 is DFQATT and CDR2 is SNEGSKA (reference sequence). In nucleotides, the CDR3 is TGCAGTGCTAGTGGTGTGAGACAGCGCTCTGGGGCCAACGTCCTGACTTTC. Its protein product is CSASGVRQRSGANVLTF.

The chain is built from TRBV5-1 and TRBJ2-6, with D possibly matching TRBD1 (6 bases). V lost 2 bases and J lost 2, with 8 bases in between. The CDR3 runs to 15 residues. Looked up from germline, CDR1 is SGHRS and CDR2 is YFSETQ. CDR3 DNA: TGCGCCAGCAGCTTCGCAGGGGCTGGGGCCAACGTCCTGACTTTC. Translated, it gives CASSFAGAGANVLTF.

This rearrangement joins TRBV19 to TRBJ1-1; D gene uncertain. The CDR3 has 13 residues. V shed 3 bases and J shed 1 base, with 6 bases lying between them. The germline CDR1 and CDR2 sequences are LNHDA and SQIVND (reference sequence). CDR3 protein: CASSIRENTEAFF. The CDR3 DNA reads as TGTGCCAGTAGTATCCGAGAGAACACTGAAGCTTTCTTT.

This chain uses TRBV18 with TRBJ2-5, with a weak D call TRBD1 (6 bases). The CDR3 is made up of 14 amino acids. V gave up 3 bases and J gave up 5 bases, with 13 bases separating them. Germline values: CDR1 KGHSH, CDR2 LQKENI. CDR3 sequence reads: CASSPRTDGETQYF. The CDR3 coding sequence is TGTGCCAGCTCACCCAGGACAGACGGGGAGACCCAGTACTTC.

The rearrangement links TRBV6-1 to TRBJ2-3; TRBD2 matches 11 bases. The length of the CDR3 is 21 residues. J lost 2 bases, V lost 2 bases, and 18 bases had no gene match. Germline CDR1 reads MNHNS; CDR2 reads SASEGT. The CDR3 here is CASSEKIRWLAGGTLTDTQYF. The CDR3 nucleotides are TGTGCCAGCAGTGAAAAGATTCGCTGGCTAGCGGGGGGCACCCTCACAGATACGCAGTATTTT.

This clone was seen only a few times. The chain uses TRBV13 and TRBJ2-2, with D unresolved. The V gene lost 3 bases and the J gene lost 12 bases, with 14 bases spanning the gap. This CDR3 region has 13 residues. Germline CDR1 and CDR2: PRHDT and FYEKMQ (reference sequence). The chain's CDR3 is CASSFSADWKLFF. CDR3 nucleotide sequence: TGTGCCAGCAGCTTCTCGGCGGATTGGAAGCTGTTTTTT.

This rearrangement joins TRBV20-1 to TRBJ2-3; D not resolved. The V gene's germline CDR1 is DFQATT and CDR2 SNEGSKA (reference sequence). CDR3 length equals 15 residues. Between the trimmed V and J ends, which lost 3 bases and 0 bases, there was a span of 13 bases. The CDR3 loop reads CSASSLRSSTDTQYF. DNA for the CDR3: TGCAGTGCTAGTTCCCTTAGATCTAGCACAGATACGCAGTATTTT.

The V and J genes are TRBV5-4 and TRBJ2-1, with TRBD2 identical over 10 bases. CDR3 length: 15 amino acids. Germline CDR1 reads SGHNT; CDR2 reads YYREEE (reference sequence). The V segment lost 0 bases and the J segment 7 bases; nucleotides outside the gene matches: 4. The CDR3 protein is CASSLAGTSVNEQFF. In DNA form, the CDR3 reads TGTGCCAGCAGCTTGGCCGGGACTAGCGTGAATGAGCAGTTCTTC.

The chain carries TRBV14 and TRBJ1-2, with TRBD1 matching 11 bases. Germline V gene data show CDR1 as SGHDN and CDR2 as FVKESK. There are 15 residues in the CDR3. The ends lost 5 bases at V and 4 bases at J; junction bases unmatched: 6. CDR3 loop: CASSYGTGGAYGYTF. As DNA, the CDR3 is TGTGCCAGCAGCTATGGGACAGGGGGAGCCTATGGCTACACCTTC. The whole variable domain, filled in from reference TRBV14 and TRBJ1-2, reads EAGVTQFPSHSVIEKGQTVTLRCDPISGHDNLYWYRRVMGKEIKFLLHFVKESKQDESGMPNNRFLAERTGGTYSTLKVQPAELEDSGVYFCASSYGTGGAYGYTFGSGTRLTVV.

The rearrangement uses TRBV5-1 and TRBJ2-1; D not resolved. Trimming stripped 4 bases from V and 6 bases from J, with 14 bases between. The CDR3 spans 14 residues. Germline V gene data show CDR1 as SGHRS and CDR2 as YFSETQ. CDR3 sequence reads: CASSLLVSSNEQFF. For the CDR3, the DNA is TGCGCCAGCAGCCTCCTTGTTAGCTCCAATGAGCAGTTCTTC. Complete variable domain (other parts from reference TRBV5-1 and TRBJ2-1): KAGVTQTPRYLIKTRGQQVTLSCSPISGHRSVSWYQQTPGQGLQFLFEYFSETQRNKGNFPGRFSGRQFSNSRSEMNVSTLELGDSALYLCASSLLVSSNEQFFGPGTRLTVL.

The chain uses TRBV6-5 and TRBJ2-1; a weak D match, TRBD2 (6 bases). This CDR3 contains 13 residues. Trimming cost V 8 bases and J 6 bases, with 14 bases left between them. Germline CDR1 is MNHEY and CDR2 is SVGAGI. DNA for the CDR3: TGTGCCAGCGAATATCGGACTACCAATGAGCAGTTCTTC. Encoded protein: CASEYRTTNEQFF.

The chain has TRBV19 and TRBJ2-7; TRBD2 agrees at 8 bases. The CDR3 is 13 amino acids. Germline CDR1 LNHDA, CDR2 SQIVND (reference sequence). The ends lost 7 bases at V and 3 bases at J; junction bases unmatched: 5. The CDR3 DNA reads TGTGCCAGTACCACAAGCGGGAGCTACGAGCAGTACTTC. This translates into CASTTSGSYEQYF.

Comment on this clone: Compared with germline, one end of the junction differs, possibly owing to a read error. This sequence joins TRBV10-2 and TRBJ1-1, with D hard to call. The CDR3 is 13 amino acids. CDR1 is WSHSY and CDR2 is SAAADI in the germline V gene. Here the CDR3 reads CATSRREYTEAFF. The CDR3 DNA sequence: TGCGCCACCAGTCGTAGGGAGTACACTGAAGCTTTCTTT.

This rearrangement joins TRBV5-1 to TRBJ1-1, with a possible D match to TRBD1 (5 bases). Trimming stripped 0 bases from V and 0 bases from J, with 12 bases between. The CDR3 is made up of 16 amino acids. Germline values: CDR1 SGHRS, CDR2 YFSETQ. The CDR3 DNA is TGCGCCAGCAGCTTGGAAATGGGGCGCATGAACACTGAAGCTTTCTTT. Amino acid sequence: CASSLEMGRMNTEAFF.

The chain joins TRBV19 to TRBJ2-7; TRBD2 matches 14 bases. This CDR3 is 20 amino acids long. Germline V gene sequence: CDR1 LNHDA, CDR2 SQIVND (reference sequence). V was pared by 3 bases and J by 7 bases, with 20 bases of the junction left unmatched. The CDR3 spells CASSIGLGHSRTSGGPEQYF. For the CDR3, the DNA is TGTGCCAGTAGTATTGGTTTGGGCCACTCAAGGACTAGCGGGGGGCCTGAGCAGTACTTC.

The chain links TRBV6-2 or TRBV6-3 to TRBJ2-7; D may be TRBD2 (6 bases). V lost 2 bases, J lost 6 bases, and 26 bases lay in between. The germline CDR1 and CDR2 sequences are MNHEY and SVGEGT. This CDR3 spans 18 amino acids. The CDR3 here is CASSYHWGTSPLGSEQYF. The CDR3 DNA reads TGTGCCAGCAGTTACCACTGGGGTACTAGCCCCCTCGGGAGCGAGCAGTACTTC.

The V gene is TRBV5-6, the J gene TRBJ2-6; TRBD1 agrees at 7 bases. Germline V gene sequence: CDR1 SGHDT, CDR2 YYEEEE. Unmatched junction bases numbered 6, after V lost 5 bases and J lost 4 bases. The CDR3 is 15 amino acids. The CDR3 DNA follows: TGTGCCAGCAGGAAAACAGGGGAGGGGGCCAACGTCCTGACTTTC. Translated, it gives CASRKTGEGANVLTF.